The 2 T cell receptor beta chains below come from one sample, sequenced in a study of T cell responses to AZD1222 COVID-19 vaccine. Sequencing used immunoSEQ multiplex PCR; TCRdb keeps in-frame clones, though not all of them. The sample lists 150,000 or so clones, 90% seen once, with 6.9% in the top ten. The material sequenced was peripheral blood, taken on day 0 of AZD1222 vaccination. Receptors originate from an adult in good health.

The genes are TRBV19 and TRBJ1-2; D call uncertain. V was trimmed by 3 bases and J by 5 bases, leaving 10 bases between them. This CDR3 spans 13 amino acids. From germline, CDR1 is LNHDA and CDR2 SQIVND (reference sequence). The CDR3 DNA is TGTGCCAGTAGTATCGAAACCCTTTATGGCTACACCTTC. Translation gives CASSIETLYGYTF.

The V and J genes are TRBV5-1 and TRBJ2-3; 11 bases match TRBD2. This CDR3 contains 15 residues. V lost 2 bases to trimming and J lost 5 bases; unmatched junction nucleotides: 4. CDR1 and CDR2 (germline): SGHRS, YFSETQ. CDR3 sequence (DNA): TGCGCCAGCAGCTTTAGCGGGGGGGCCTTAGATACGCAGTATTTT. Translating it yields CASSFSGGALDTQYF. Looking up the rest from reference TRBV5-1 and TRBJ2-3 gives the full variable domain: KAGVTQTPRYLIKTRGQQVTLSCSPISGHRSVSWYQQTPGQGLQFLFEYFSETQRNKGNFPGRFSGRQFSNSRSEMNVSTLELGDSALYLCASSFSGGALDTQYFGPGTRLTVL.